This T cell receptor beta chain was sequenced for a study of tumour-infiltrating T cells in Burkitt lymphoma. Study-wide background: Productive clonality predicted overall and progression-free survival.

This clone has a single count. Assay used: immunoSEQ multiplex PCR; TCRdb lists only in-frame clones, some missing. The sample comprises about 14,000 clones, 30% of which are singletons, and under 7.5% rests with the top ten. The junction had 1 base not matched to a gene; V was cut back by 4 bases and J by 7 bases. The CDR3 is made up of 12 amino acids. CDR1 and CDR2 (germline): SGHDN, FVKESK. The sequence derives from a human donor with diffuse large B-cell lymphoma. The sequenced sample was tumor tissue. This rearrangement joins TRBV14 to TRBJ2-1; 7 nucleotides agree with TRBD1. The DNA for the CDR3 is TGTGCCAGCAGCCCGACAGGGAATGAGCAGTTCTTC. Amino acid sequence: CASSPTGNEQFF.